The source of this TCR beta chain is a study of vaccination and CD4 T cells after COVID-19. This clonotype has just a few counts. No antigen is known for it. Oncomine TCR Beta short-read sequencing was applied to DNA from cultured CD4+ T cells. TCRdb reprocessed the PCR reads with MiXCR, giving one entry per CDR3 protein. Among about 6,900 distinct CDR3 sequences listed, roughly 23% were seen once. Treatment meaning: roughly 10-day PBMC culture with coronavirus spike peptide pools or control peptides (ViraFEST assay). Those CD4+ T cells from the unexposed donor predate the COVID-19 pandemic (2011-2018). The CDR3 loop spans 13 amino acids. The germline CDR1 and CDR2 sequences are MNHNS and SASEGT. The V end was cut by 7 bases, the J end by 11 bases, with 20 bases between.

V is TRBV6-1 and J is TRBJ1-1; maybe TRBD1 (6 bases). This sequence was found in a human donor in good health. The sequenced sample was CD4+ T cells from blood, cultured in vitro. CDR3 amino acids: CASTIEGDMYAFF. The CDR3, as DNA: TGTGCCAGCACTATAGAGGGGGATATGTACGCTTTCTTT.